These T cell receptor beta chains were read from a single sample in a study of OX40 agonist ivuxolimab in advanced cancers. This table comes from immunoSEQ multiplex PCR, and its TCRdb copy is limited to in-frame clones, with some not included. The table has 42,000 or so clones, 80% to 90% seen once. The sample was CD4+ or CD8+ T cells sorted from blood, taken in a trial of the OX40 agonist ivuxolimab. The receptors come from an adult with an advanced solid tumor such as melanoma, head and neck, liver or kidney cancer. Both conserved end residues are part of each CDR3. The order of the fields is CDR3 length, V gene, clone size, J gene, D gene, CDR3 protein, CDR3 DNA. D genes are given only for firm matches. The size field is filled for only some rows; it gives once, few, many or a size class.

13	TRBV9	-	TRBJ2-2	-	CASSVDFTGELFF	TGTGCCAGCAGCGTAGATTTCACCGGGGAGCTGTTTTTT
14	TRBV6-6	-	TRBJ1-1	-	CASRKTDSNTEAFF	TGTGCCAGCAGAAAGACAGACTCGAACACTGAAGCTTTCTTT
12	TRBV12-5	few	TRBJ1-5	-	CASGNRNQPQHF	TGTGCTAGTGGCAACAGGAATCAGCCCCAGCATTTT
11	TRBV6-6	few	TRBJ2-1	-	CASSYESEQFF	TGTGCCAGCAGTTACGAGTCTGAGCAGTTCTTC
13	TRBV9	-	TRBJ2-5	-	CASSVRLGETQYF	TGTGCCAGCAGCGTTCGACTCGGGGAGACCCAGTACTTC
12	TRBV5-6	few	TRBJ2-3	-	CASSLYRDREYF	TGTGCCAGCAGCTTGTACCGGGACCGCGAGTATTTT
14	TRBV27	-	TRBJ1-4	-	CASRPLGSFGKLFF	TGTGCCAGCAGGCCCTTGGGGTCTTTCGGAAAACTGTTTTTT
15	TRBV18	-	TRBJ2-1	-	CASSPMDSTYNEQFF	TGTGCCAGCTCACCGATGGACTCGACCTACAATGAGCAGTTCTTC
13	TRBV5-6	-	TRBJ1-1	-	CASSRTEGTEAFF	TGTGCCAGCAGCCGAACAGAGGGAACTGAAGCTTTCTTT
14	TRBV11-3	-	TRBJ1-1	-	CASSLGRSNTEAFF	TGTGCCAGCAGCCTCGGACGGTCGAACACTGAAGCTTTCTTT
17	TRBV5-8	-	TRBJ2-6	-	CASFSHVAQSRANVLTF	TGTGCCAGCTTTTCGCATGTCGCACAAAGTCGGGCCAACGTCCTGACTTTC
15	TRBV6-5	-	TRBJ2-2	-	CASSYGEEGTGELFF	TGTGCCAGCAGTTACGGGGAGGAGGGGACCGGGGAGCTGTTTTTT
13	TRBV2	-	TRBJ2-3	-	CASSLDPTDTQYF	TGTGCCAGCAGCCTGGACCCCACAGATACGCAGTATTTT
15	TRBV5-1	-	TRBJ1-5	-	CASSLTGHLDQPQHF	TGCGCCAGCAGCTTGACGGGACACCTCGATCAGCCCCAGCATTTT
18	TRBV19	once	TRBJ1-2	-	CASSRWGQGLHRNYGYTF	TGTGCCAGTAGTAGATGGGGGCAGGGCCTTCATCGAAACTATGGCTACACCTTC
14	TRBV11-2	once	TRBJ2-1	TRBD2	CASSSSGNHNEQFF	TGTGCCAGCAGCTCCAGCGGGAACCACAATGAGCAGTTCTTC
15	TRBV7-2	-	TRBJ1-4	TRBD1	CASRLLGQGSEKLFF	TGTGCCAGCAGACTCCTGGGACAGGGTAGCGAAAAACTGTTTTTT
15	TRBV4-2	-	TRBJ1-4	-	CASSQEGGAGEKLFF	TGTGCCAGCAGCCAAGAGGGAGGGGCAGGCGAAAAACTGTTTTTT
16	TRBV15	-	TRBJ2-5	TRBD2	CATSRARREGPYEQYF	TGTGCCACCAGCAGAGCCAGGCGGGAGGGCCCTTATGAGCAGTACTTC
14	TRBV5-1	-	TRBJ1-1	-	CASSPGAEDTEAFF	TGCGCCAGCAGCCCAGGGGCAGAGGACACTGAAGCTTTCTTT
14	TRBV7-3	-	TRBJ1-1	-	CASSLSIGNTEAFF	TGTGCCAGCAGCTTAAGCATCGGGAACACTGAAGCTTTCTTT
12	TRBV6-6	-	TRBJ1-1	-	CASSYQGWGAFF	TGTGCCAGCAGTTACCAGGGATGGGGGGCTTTCTTT
14	TRBV4-1	-	TRBJ1-1	-	CASSQEGGNTEAFF	TGCGCCAGCAGCCAAGAGGGGGGAAACACTGAAGCTTTCTTT
16	TRBV4-2	-	TRBJ2-1	-	CASSQDPIGSTNEQFF	TGTGCCAGCAGCCAAGATCCTATCGGGAGCACTAATGAGCAGTTCTTC
17	TRBV5-1	-	TRBJ2-3	TRBD2	CASSSMSSSGLTDTQYF	TGCGCCAGCAGCTCCATGTCCTCTAGCGGACTCACAGATACGCAGTATTTT
16	TRBV4-2	-	TRBJ2-2	-	CASSQDPVSRTGELFF	TGTGCCAGCAGCCAAGATCCAGTTTCTAGAACCGGGGAGCTGTTTTTT
15	TRBV6-5	-	TRBJ1-1	TRBD1	CASSFDRGVTAEAFF	TGTGCCAGCAGTTTCGACAGGGGGGTGACGGCTGAAGCTTTCTTT
15	TRBV6-6	few	TRBJ1-1	-	CASSYLGPLNTEAFF	TGTGCCAGCAGTTACTTAGGACCCCTGAACACTGAAGCTTTCTTT
16	TRBV19	-	TRBJ1-5	-	CASSRGLLYSNQPQHF	TGTGCCAGTAGTAGGGGACTGCTATATAGCAATCAGCCCCAGCATTTT
18	TRBV9	-	TRBJ2-2	-	CASSVAGRGAANTGELFF	TGTGCCAGCAGCGTAGCTGGTAGGGGAGCCGCGAACACCGGGGAGCTGTTTTTT
13	TRBV5-8	-	TRBJ1-5	-	CASSRYRNQPQHF	TGTGCCAGCAGCAGGTACAGGAATCAGCCCCAGCATTTT
14	TRBV7-3	-	TRBJ2-1	-	CASSLIGRGNEQFF	TGTGCCAGCAGCTTAATCGGCAGGGGAAATGAGCAGTTCTTC
16	TRBV27	-	TRBJ2-5	TRBD1	CASSLTTGFREETQYF	TGTGCCAGCAGTTTAACGACAGGGTTCAGGGAAGAGACCCAGTACTTC
14	TRBV2	-	TRBJ2-5	TRBD2	CASSKTTSGETQYF	TGTGCCAGCAGCAAAACGACTAGCGGGGAGACCCAGTACTTC
15	TRBV18	once	TRBJ1-1	-	CASSPLIGGDTEAFF	TGTGCCAGCTCACCACTGATTGGGGGGGACACTGAAGCTTTCTTT
15	TRBV5-5	-	TRBJ2-1	TRBD1	CASSPWGTGYNEQFF	TGTGCCAGCAGCCCATGGGGGACAGGCTACAATGAGCAGTTCTTC
13	TRBV9	-	TRBJ1-1	TRBD1	CASSVEGTGEAFF	TGTGCCAGCAGCGTAGAAGGGACAGGTGAAGCTTTCTTT
15	TRBV15	-	TRBJ2-3	-	CATSRDNLSRDTQYF	TGTGCCACCAGCAGAGATAACCTCTCCAGGGATACGCAGTATTTT
15	TRBV29-1	-	TRBJ2-5	TRBD1	CSVDTGQGARETQYF	TGCAGCGTTGACACGGGACAGGGGGCCAGGGAGACCCAGTACTTC
14	TRBV14	-	TRBJ2-4	-	CASSPVGSKNIQYF	TGTGCCAGCAGCCCCGTGGGGTCCAAAAACATTCAGTACTTC
15	TRBV5-1	-	TRBJ2-5	TRBD1	CASSLGTGGGETQYF	TGCGCCAGCAGCTTGGGGACAGGGGGAGGAGAGACCCAGTACTTC
13	TRBV9	-	TRBJ2-7	TRBD2	CASSQGLDYEQYF	TGTGCCAGCAGCCAGGGACTAGACTACGAGCAGTACTTC
13	TRBV19	-	TRBJ2-1	-	CASSRGIYNEQFF	TGTGCCAGTAGTCGGGGGATCTACAATGAGCAGTTCTTC
13	TRBV14	few	TRBJ1-1	-	CASSRLMDTEAFF	TGTGCCAGCAGCCGCCTCATGGACACTGAAGCTTTCTTT
15	TRBV5-4	-	TRBJ1-2	TRBD1	CASSLPGTGNYGYTF	TGTGCCAGCAGCTTGCCCGGGACAGGGAACTATGGCTACACCTTC
15	TRBV4-2	-	TRBJ2-7	TRBD2	CASSQGQAGGYEQYF	TGTGCCAGCAGCCAAGGTCAAGCGGGGGGCTACGAGCAGTACTTC
13	TRBV19	-	TRBJ2-7	-	CATAALPPTEQYF	TGTGCCACCGCGGCCCTCCCCCCTACCGAGCAGTACTTC
12	TRBV5-5	-	TRBJ2-5	-	CASSVGQETQYF	TGTGCCAGCTCGGTCGGCCAAGAGACCCAGTACTTC
16	TRBV6-5	few	TRBJ1-6	-	CASSYNPSSYNSPLHF	TGTGCCAGCAGTTACAATCCCAGCTCCTATAATTCACCCCTCCACTTT
16	TRBV27	-	TRBJ2-1	TRBD2	CASSFGTSGRAGEQFF	TGTGCCAGCAGTTTTGGGACTAGCGGGAGGGCTGGGGAGCAGTTCTTC
15	TRBV6-5	-	TRBJ2-7	-	CASSYSTWGAYEQYF	TGTGCCAGCAGTTACTCGACCTGGGGGGCCTACGAGCAGTACTTC
14	TRBV10-2	few	TRBJ1-1	-	CASSPQGGRTEAFF	TGCGCCAGCAGTCCTCAGGGAGGAAGGACTGAAGCTTTCTTT
15	TRBV2	-	TRBJ1-5	TRBD1	CASSPLQGGDQPQHF	TGTGCCAGCAGCCCTCTACAGGGGGGAGACCAGCCCCAGCATTTT
15	TRBV4-3	-	TRBJ1-1	-	CASSRDGGENTEAFF	TGCGCCAGCAGCCGGGATGGTGGCGAGAACACTGAAGCTTTCTTT
13	TRBV29-1	-	TRBJ2-3	-	CSVTGKAADTQYF	TGCAGCGTAACAGGGAAGGCGGCAGATACGCAGTATTTT
13	TRBV5-4	-	TRBJ2-5	-	CASSSGQQETQYF	TGTGCCAGCAGTTCTGGACAACAAGAGACCCAGTACTTC
12	TRBV5-6	-	TRBJ2-1	TRBD1	CASSLGDSSEFF	TGTGCCAGCAGCTTAGGGGACAGCTCCGAGTTCTTC
15	TRBV27	-	TRBJ2-1	TRBD2	CASSLGIAGVHEQFF	TGTGCCAGCAGCCTCGGGATAGCGGGAGTCCATGAGCAGTTCTTC
13	TRBV2	-	TRBJ1-1	TRBD1	CASSEPGQEQAFF	TGTGCCAGCAGCGAACCGGGACAGGAGCAAGCTTTCTTT